One and the same sample provided the 6 T cell receptor beta chains below, sequenced in a study of shared clonotypes between healthy human individuals. The method was immunoSEQ multiplex PCR; TCRdb's version includes in-frame clones alone and lacks a portion of them. In the table there are some 2,100,000 clones, approximately 94% of which are singletons. Material: naive CD4+ T cells sorted from blood. Specified subset: CD45RA+ positively selected. The receptors come from a man aged 18-30 years in good health.

This sequence joins TRBV28 and TRBJ2-7; 9 bases map to TRBD1. The CDR3 length is 13 residues. Germline V gene data show CDR1 as MDHEN and CDR2 as SYDVKM. Trimming cost V 6 bases and J 2 bases; bases outside gene matches: 2. The CDR3 region has the DNA TGTGCCAGCAGGGGACAGGGCACCTACGAGCAGTACTTC. Protein sequence: CASRGQGTYEQYF. The full variable domain, rest sourced from reference TRBV28 and TRBJ2-7, is DVKVTQSSRYLVKRTGEKVFLECVQDMDHENMFWYRQDPGLGLRLIYFSYDVKMKEKGDIPEGYSVSREKKERFSLILESASTNQTSMYLCASRGQGTYEQYFGPGTRLTVT.

The V and J genes are TRBV5-5 and TRBJ2-1, with D perhaps matching TRBD1 or TRBD2 (5 bases each). CDR3 length: 17 amino acids. V was pared by 2 bases and J by 5 bases, with 20 bases between. Germline V CDR1 and CDR2: SGHKS, YYEKEE (reference sequence). The CDR3 DNA reads as TGTGCCAGCAGCTTCCTGTTCGGAGAGGGGCCCAACAATGAGCAGTTCTTC. It encodes CASSFLFGEGPNNEQFF.

This clone was counted once. The sample holds other DNA sequences that translate to the same CDR3. The chain couples TRBV2 to TRBJ2-7; 12 positions agree with TRBD2. Trimming took 9 bases from V and 2 from J; bases not matched to a gene: 5. The germline V gene has CDR1 SNHLY and CDR2 FYNNEI. CDR3 length: 14 residues. The CDR3 region is CASSRTSGAYEQYF. As DNA, the CDR3 is TGTGCCAGTTCCCGGACTAGCGGGGCCTACGAGCAGTACTTC. Based on the CDR3 plus reference TRBV2 and TRBJ2-7, the full variable domain is EPEVTQTPSHQVTQMGQEVILRCVPISNHLYFYWYRQILGQKVEFLVSFYNNEISEKSEIFDDQFSVERPDGSNFTLKIRSTKLEDSAMYFCASSRTSGAYEQYFGPGTRLTVT.

The chain carries TRBV2 and TRBJ2-3; 7 nucleotides align to TRBD2. Trimming removed 5 bases from V and 0 bases from J; junction bases left unmatched: 8. This CDR3 region has 16 residues. Germline V lookup: CDR1 SNHLY, CDR2 FYNNEI. Written as DNA, the CDR3 is TGTGCCAGCAGTTATATGAGCGGGATTAGCACAGATACGCAGTATTTT. It is translated as CASSYMSGISTDTQYF. The complete variable domain, with remaining parts taken from reference TRBV2 and TRBJ2-3, reads EPEVTQTPSHQVTQMGQEVILRCVPISNHLYFYWYRQILGQKVEFLVSFYNNEISEKSEIFDDQFSVERPDGSNFTLKIRSTKLEDSAMYFCASSYMSGISTDTQYFGPGTRLTVL.

The rearrangement uses TRBV5-6 and TRBJ1-1; D remains ambiguous. This CDR3 comprises 17 residues. Germline-derived CDR1 and CDR2 are SGHDT and YYEEEE. Trimming shortened V by 0 bases and J by 0 bases, and 15 bases separated the two germline ends. The CDR3 spells CASSLDMGKVMNTEAFF. As DNA, the CDR3 is TGTGCCAGCAGCTTGGATATGGGCAAAGTCATGAACACTGAAGCTTTCTTT.

The gene calls are TRBV10-2 and TRBJ1-6; 7 positions agree with TRBD1. CDR1 and CDR2 from the germline V gene are WSHSY and SAAADI. Trimming at V came to 0 bases and at J to 4 bases, leaving 3 bases not matched to a gene. The CDR3 loop spans 16 amino acids. The CDR3 bases are TGCGCCAGCAGTGAGTCCAACAGGGGATATAATTCACCCCTCCACTTT. Translation gives CASSESNRGYNSPLHF.